This record covers a single T cell receptor beta chain. At least ten counts were recorded for this clonotype. Its cognate antigen has yet to be identified. It has no much larger one-base neighbor in the sample; base qualities were not kept. Sample time point, as interpreted from the label and publication: sample taken at primary tumor resection. Whole RNA extracted from tumor and nontumor lung tissue, or from cryopreserved PBMC samples, was used for TCR sequencing without cell sorting. The donors were 65 to 85 patients from the lung TRACERx cohort who had early-stage, untreated non-small cell lung cancer. Only patients for whom sufficient RNA was available from at least two tumor regions were selected for TCR sequencing. V is cut by 0 bases and J by 4 bases, and the space between the germline ends is 13 bases. Inclusive of the bounding cysteine and phenylalanine, the CDR3 is 15 residues long. The only DNA kept is the CDR3, 45 bases in frame from the first base. Based on the germline V gene (reference sequence), the CDR1 and CDR2 sequences are DFQATT and SNEGSKA.

Library generation was performed with 5' RACE. Sequenced on a NextSeq 500. The TCR library protocol attached a unique molecular identifier to each TCR cDNA molecule to allow correction of PCR and sequencing errors. In the authors' own workflow: Decombinator tools were used for TCR identification, UMI-based error correction and CDR3 extraction. TCRs above a frequency of 2 per 1,000, corresponding to the top 1% of the tumor frequency distribution, were defined as expanded. Rényi diversity was computed with the R vegan package after subsampling each repertoire 100 times to 5,000 TCRs. To build CDR3 similarity networks, amino acid triplet string-kernel similarity was used, and CDR3s were connected when their pairwise similarity was above 0.82. TCRdb redid the processing of the public reads, applying fastp at Q25 and MiXCR, and retained in-frame beta chains. Under each unique CDR3 protein, matching rows form one entry showing the most common genes and DNA. TCRdb, not the authors, supplied the V and J calls. For this sample there are roughly 50,000 distinct CDR3 sequences; roughly 7.2% appear just once. The ten largest clones capture 13% of the sample.

The data derive from a study of spatial heterogeneity in lung cancer (dated by TCRdb to the late 2010s). Background for the entire study: Beta-chain transcripts were consistently detected in greater numbers than alpha-chain transcripts, which likely reflected higher beta-chain transcript abundance. In the raw uncorrected reads, each unique combination of TCR and UMI appeared more than ten times on average. In non-small cell lung cancer, the study made a quantitative comparison of TCR alpha and beta repertoires among multiple tumor regions, matched nontumor lung and blood. Nonsynonymous mutation counts, determined by whole-exome sequencing of tumor tissue, were related to TCR repertoire features. Both alpha and beta chains were TCR-sequenced in samples taken at surgery, namely 220 tumor regions, around 61 matched nontumor lung samples and 50 to 60 PBMC samples. General findings and caveats noted by the study authors: Additional single-cell paired TCR alpha and beta sequencing was considered necessary to confirm, at a functional level, the hypothesis that regional TCRs recognize regional mutations. Ubiquitous expanded tumor TCRs showed up in blood more often at tumor resection than at routine follow-up.

This sample comprised PBMCs, obtained at surgery. The receptor's source is a female donor with early-stage non-small cell lung cancer. The chain couples TRBV20-1 to TRBJ1-5; no D gene is confidently identified. The CDR3 corresponds to CSARDRKGLNQPQHF. The sequenced DNA: TGCAGTGCTAGAGATCGTAAAGGGCTAAATCAGCCCCAGCATTTT.